What follows are 23 T cell receptor beta chains derived from one specimen sequenced in a study of blood T cell repertoires in COVID-19. Generated by immunoSEQ multiplex PCR, the TCRdb table keeps only in-frame clones and is missing some. The sample holds about 230,000 clones, 65% to 90% seen once. The source material was peripheral blood. Receptor source: a woman in her forties or fifties with acute or convalescent COVID-19.

V usage is TRBV5-6 and J usage is TRBJ1-5; D gene ambiguous. The CDR3 sequence is 14 residues long. Deletions cut 1 base from V and 1 base from J, with 6 bases between. Germline CDR1 and CDR2: SGHDT and YYEEEE. The CDR3 loop reads CASSLLQSNQPQHF. Written as DNA, the CDR3 is TGTGCCAGCAGCTTGTTACAGAGCAATCAGCCCCAGCATTTT.

This clone came up a few times. The gene calls are TRBV10-3 and TRBJ1-6; the D gene is possibly TRBD1 (5 bases). The ends were cut back, 4 bases at V and 13 bases at J, with 14 bases in the middle. Germline lookup yields CDR1 ENHRY and CDR2 SYGVKD. The CDR3 sequence is 13 residues long. CDR3: CAISGGEGTPLHF. The CDR3 bases are TGTGCCATCAGTGGCGGGGAGGGGACTCCCCTCCACTTT.

The J gene is TRBJ2-1, the V gene TRBV11-2, with unresolved D. The germline V and J ends were trimmed by 3 bases and 6 bases, with 6 bases remaining between them. CDR1 and CDR2 (germline): SGHAT, FQNNGV. The CDR3 runs to 12 residues. The CDR3 DNA sequence: TGTGCCAGCAGCTTCCTACTCAATGAGCAGTTCTTC. Translated, it gives CASSFLLNEQFF. Together with reference TRBV11-2 and TRBJ2-1, the CDR3 gives the full variable domain: EAGVAQSPRYKIIEKRQSVAFWCNPISGHATLYWYQQILGQGPKLLIQFQNNGVVDDSQLPKDRFSAERLKGVDSTLKIQPAKLEDSAVYLCASSFLLNEQFFGPGTRLTVL.

The genes are TRBV5-6 and TRBJ2-1, with 14 bases that match TRBD2. The CDR3 has 15 amino acids. Germline loops: CDR1 SGHDT, CDR2 YYEEEE. V was clipped by 4 bases and J by 7 bases; unmatched bases: 4. The CDR3, as DNA: TGTGCCAGCAGCGAGGGACTAGCGGGAGAGAATGAGCAGTTCTTC. It is translated as CASSEGLAGENEQFF.

The chain combines TRBV7-8 with TRBJ2-3; D unclear. The CDR3 totals 14 residues. The germline gives CDR1 SGHVS, CDR2 FQNEAQ. V was cut by 4 bases and J by 5 bases, with 13 bases left in between. The CDR3 region has the DNA TGTGCCAGCAGCTATAGCCGGCTCGGAGATACGCAGTATTTT. It translates to CASSYSRLGDTQYF.

The chain uses TRBV5-4 and TRBJ2-5; D is uncertain. This CDR3 region has 15 residues. Germline CDR1 and CDR2: SGHNT and YYREEE (reference sequence). V lost 4 bases to trimming and J lost 5 bases, with 18 bases between them. CDR3 sequence reads: CASSLNALSRETQYF. Here the CDR3 DNA reads TGTGCCAGCAGCCTCAATGCCCTTTCCAGGGAGACCCAGTACTTC.

The chain uses TRBV19 and TRBJ1-6; possibly TRBD1 for D (5 bases). CDR3 length: 14 amino acids. From germline, CDR1 is LNHDA and CDR2 SQIVND (reference sequence). Trimming removed 5 bases from V and 7 bases from J, with 12 bases in between. CDR3 region: CASSSEGRNSPLHF. The DNA for the CDR3 is TGTGCCAGTAGTTCAGAGGGGAGGAATTCACCCCTCCACTTT.

The chain employs TRBV6-5 and TRBJ2-7; tentatively, D is TRBD2 (6 bases). Trimming shortened V by 8 bases and J by 3 bases, and 8 bases separated the two germline ends. Per the germline V gene, CDR1 is MNHEY and CDR2 is SVGAGI. This CDR3 comprises 11 residues. This chain's CDR3 is CASLSGYEQYF. In nucleotides, the CDR3 is TGTGCCAGCCTTAGCGGCTACGAGCAGTACTTC.

This chain links TRBV7-8 with TRBJ2-3, with D possibly being TRBD2 (6 bases). CDR3 length equals 14 residues. Germline loops: CDR1 SGHVS, CDR2 FQNEAQ. V was pared by 5 bases and J by 8 bases, with 17 bases between. The CDR3 nucleotides are TGTGCCAGCAGCACAGAGGAGGGGAGTTTTACGCAGTATTTT. It is translated as CASSTEEGSFTQYF.

The chain couples TRBV5-4 to TRBJ2-1; TRBD1 aligns across 11 bases. In germline, CDR1 is SGHNT, CDR2 YYREEE (reference sequence). CDR3 length: 17 residues. V lost 4 bases to trimming and J lost 12 bases; unmatched junction nucleotides: 18. CDR3 region: CASSVDRGLLLAVGQFF. The CDR3 bases are TGTGCCAGCAGCGTGGACAGGGGGCTTTTATTAGCGGTAGGGCAGTTCTTC.

V usage is TRBV7-2 and J usage is TRBJ1-2; D might be TRBD1 (6 bases). Per germline, CDR1 SGHTA and CDR2 FQGNSA. CDR3 length: 16 amino acids. With 5 bases removed from V and 4 bases from J, the gap between germline ends came to 20 bases. The CDR3 protein is CASSQSVGARIYGYTF. The CDR3 DNA reads as TGTGCCAGCAGCCAGTCAGTGGGGGCAAGAATCTATGGCTACACCTTC.

V and J are TRBV28 and TRBJ1-2; D is possibly TRBD1 (5 bases). Germline values: CDR1 MDHEN, CDR2 SYDVKM. Trimming shortened V by 7 bases and J by 3 bases, and 15 bases separated the two germline ends. The CDR3 is 14 residues long. The CDR3: CASILRAGYYGYTF. CDR3 nucleotides: TGTGCCAGCATCTTACGGGCAGGGTACTATGGCTACACCTTC.

The chain is built from TRBV14 and TRBJ2-7, with 8 bases matching TRBD1. CDR1 is SGHDN, CDR2 FVKESK, per germline. This CDR3 is 14 amino acids long. J lost 4 bases, V lost 4 bases, and 6 bases had no gene match. Written as DNA, the CDR3 is TGTGCCAGCAGCCTGGACAGGGCTTTTTACGAGCAGTACTTC. Translation gives CASSLDRAFYEQYF.

This clone has only one observation. The same CDR3 also results from other DNA sequences found in this sample. The chain uses TRBV19 and TRBJ2-2, with D perhaps TRBD1 (5 bases). This CDR3 is built from 15 residues. Trimming removed 1 base at V and 4 bases at J, with 10 bases between. The V gene's germline CDR1 is LNHDA and CDR2 SQIVND (reference sequence). This CDR3 is CASSIAQGSTGELFF. The DNA for the CDR3 is TGTGCCAGTAGTATAGCTCAGGGTAGCACCGGGGAGCTGTTTTTT.

The rearrangement joins TRBV7-9 to TRBJ1-1; D remains ambiguous. Germline V gene lookup returns CDR1 SEHNR and CDR2 FQNEAQ (reference sequence). The CDR3 is 17 residues long. V was trimmed by 4 bases and J by 1 base, leaving 19 bases between them. The CDR3 DNA reads as TGTGCCAGCAGCTCCGCAAAGGCGGTTCCGGAGAACACTGAAGCTTTCTTT. Amino acid sequence: CASSSAKAVPENTEAFF.

The chain links TRBV24-1 to TRBJ2-3; 8 bases are shared with TRBD2. Per germline, CDR1 KGHDR and CDR2 SFDVKD. V lost 1 base, J lost 5 bases, and 19 bases stayed unmatched. The CDR3 has 20 residues. CDR3: CATSDFGAGADPYVQDTQYF. The CDR3 DNA reads TGTGCCACCAGTGATTTTGGAGCGGGGGCGGATCCATATGTTCAAGATACGCAGTATTTT.

V gene TRBV6-5 combines with J gene TRBJ1-1, with D possibly matching TRBD1 (6 bases). V lost 7 bases and J 0 bases, leaving 12 bases between the germline ends. Germline CDR1 MNHEY, CDR2 SVGAGI. This CDR3 region has 14 residues. CDR3 region: CASNRGAMNTEAFF. The CDR3 DNA reads TGTGCCAGCAACCGGGGGGCAATGAACACTGAAGCTTTCTTT.

The rearrangement joins TRBV29-1 to TRBJ2-2; D is perhaps TRBD2 (5 bases). Per the germline V gene, CDR1 is SQVTM and CDR2 is ANQGSEA. The V and J ends lost 6 bases and 5 bases respectively, with 7 bases between them. CDR3 length equals 11 residues. CDR3 region: CSVGMTGELFF. CDR3 sequence (DNA): TGCAGCGTCGGGATGACCGGGGAGCTGTTTTTT.

The chain uses TRBV9 and TRBJ1-1, with unresolved D. The V gene lost 6 bases and the J gene lost 1 base, with 10 bases spanning the gap. This CDR3 spans 13 amino acids. The V gene's germline CDR1 is SGDLS and CDR2 YYNGEE. In DNA, the CDR3 is TGTGCCAGCAACCGAGACACGAACACTGAAGCTTTCTTT. Its translation: CASNRDTNTEAFF. Using reference TRBV9 and TRBJ1-1 for the parts outside the CDR3, the full variable domain is DSGVTQTPKHLITATGQRVTLRCSPRSGDLSVYWYQQSLDQGLQFLIQYYNGEERAKGNILERFSAQQFPDLHSELNLSSLELGDSALYFCASNRDTNTEAFFGQGTRLTVV.

The gene calls are TRBV28 and TRBJ1-6, with 9 bases fitting TRBD1. The germline gives CDR1 MDHEN, CDR2 SYDVKM. The CDR3 has 15 amino acids. Trimming took 3 bases from V and 5 from J; bases not matched to a gene: 2. CDR3 amino acids: CASSFGQGNNSPLHF. CDR3 DNA sequence: TGTGCCAGCAGTTTCGGACAGGGGAATAATTCACCCCTCCACTTT. Based on the CDR3 plus reference TRBV28 and TRBJ1-6, the full variable domain is DVKVTQSSRYLVKRTGEKVFLECVQDMDHENMFWYRQDPGLGLRLIYFSYDVKMKEKGDIPEGYSVSREKKERFSLILESASTNQTSMYLCASSFGQGNNSPLHFGNGTRLTVT.

The chain has TRBV18 and TRBJ1-3; 8 bases are shared with TRBD1. Trimming cost V 4 bases and J 0 bases; bases outside gene matches: 5. CDR3 length: 16 residues. Germline V gives CDR1 KGHSH, CDR2 LQKENI. CDR3 residues: CASSRTGGSSGNTIYF. The CDR3 nucleotides read TGTGCCAGCTCACGAACAGGGGGAAGCTCTGGAAACACCATATATTTT. The complete variable domain, with remaining parts taken from reference TRBV18 and TRBJ1-3, reads NAGVMQNPRHLVRRRGQEARLRCSPMKGHSHVYWYRQLPEEGLKFMVYLQKENIIDESGMPKERFSAEFPKEGPSILRIQQVVRGDSAAYFCASSRTGGSSGNTIYFGEGSWLTVV.

J is TRBJ2-7 and V is TRBV28, with 7 bases matching TRBD2. Per the germline V gene, CDR1 is MDHEN and CDR2 is SYDVKM. This CDR3 comprises 16 residues. The ends lost 3 bases at V and 2 bases at J; junction bases unmatched: 10. CDR3 coding DNA: TGTGCCAGCAGTTTTTTATCCGTGGGAGGGACCTACGAGCAGTACTTC. Protein: CASSFLSVGGTYEQYF.

This clone has only a few counts. This chain uses TRBV6-5 with TRBJ2-7; D not resolved. The CDR3 runs 13 residues. CDR1 and CDR2 from the germline V gene are MNHEY and SVGAGI. Between the trimmed V and J ends, which lost 6 bases and 6 bases, there was a span of 15 bases. The chain's CDR3 is CASRYVRTGEQYF. The DNA for the CDR3 is TGTGCCAGCAGGTACGTCCGTACCGGCGAGCAGTACTTC.